The 10 T cell receptor beta chains given below trace back to one sample, sequenced in a study of T-cell memory formation after mild COVID-19. MiXCR, applied by TCRdb to the 5' RACE reads, yields one record per CDR3 protein. The table lists about 360,000 distinct CDR3 sequences, approximately 15% of them singletons. Specimen: PBMCs or a T cell subset sorted from them (not recorded which). Every receptor here comes from a man between 18 and 29 years old who had mild COVID-19 (a few samples of this study predate the infection). Cell type and time point are not known.

This clonotype was recorded a few times. The chain has TRBV2 and TRBJ2-3; the match to TRBD2 covers 13 bases. The CDR3 sequence is 16 residues long. The V gene's germline CDR1 is SNHLY and CDR2 FYNNEI. J lost 1 base, V lost 6 bases, and 4 bases had no gene match. The CDR3 DNA reads TGTGCCAGCAGCCTGACTAGCGGGGGGCGCACAGATACGCAGTATTTT. As protein: CASSLTSGGRTDTQYF.

In this sample, this clonotype turned up a few times. The chain employs TRBV24-1 and TRBJ1-6; D ambiguous. Between the trimmed V and J ends, which lost 3 bases and 6 bases, there was a span of 5 bases. The length of the CDR3 is 13 residues. Germline CDR1 reads KGHDR; CDR2 reads SFDVKD. The CDR3, as DNA: TGTGCCACCAGTGATGGGTTTAATTCACCCCTCCACTTT. This gives the protein CATSDGFNSPLHF.

The V call is TRBV3-1, the J call TRBJ1-1, with a possible D match to TRBD1 (5 bases). The CDR3 is 13 residues long. CDR1 and CDR2 (germline): LGHDT, YNNKEL (reference sequence). V lost 8 bases to trimming and J lost 8 bases, with 18 bases between them. CDR3 DNA: TGTGCCAGCTATAGCGTGGTCGGACAAGAAGCTTTCTTT. It codes for CASYSVVGQEAFF. Combining the CDR3 with reference TRBV3-1 and TRBJ1-1 gives the whole variable domain DTAVSQTPKYLVTQMGNDKSIKCEQNLGHDTMYWYKQDSKKFLKIMFSYNNKELIINETVPNRFSPKSPDKAHLNLHINSLELGDSAVYFCASYSVVGQEAFFGQGTRLTVV.

The chain employs TRBV10-3 and TRBJ2-7; 11 positions match TRBD1. The CDR3 loop spans 13 amino acids. V trimming: 6 bases; J trimming: 3 bases; junction bases outside the gene matches: 1. Germline CDR1 ENHRY, CDR2 SYGVKD. This CDR3 reads CAIRGQGVYEQYF. As DNA, the CDR3 is TGTGCCATCAGGGGACAGGGGGTCTACGAGCAGTACTTC.

CDR3 DNA: TGCGCCAGCAGTCCAGGGGCCTCCCGGCTTACTGAAGCTTTCTTT. Amino acid sequence: CASSPGASRLTEAFF. The V gene is TRBV5-1, the J gene TRBJ1-1; weak D call: TRBD1 (6 bases). Germline CDR1 reads SGHRS; CDR2 reads YFSETQ. The CDR3 sequence is 15 residues long. V was clipped by 5 bases and J by 5 bases, with 19 bases between them.

In this sample, this clonotype turned up a few times. The gene calls are TRBV7-9 and TRBJ2-5; TRBD2 is a possible D gene (7 bases). The CDR3 is made up of 16 amino acids. The V and J ends lost 1 base and 2 bases respectively, with 14 bases between them. Per the germline V gene, CDR1 is SEHNR and CDR2 is FQNEAQ (reference sequence). CDR3 bases: TGTGCCAGCAGCTTAGTGTTCGGGGGGCTGCAAGAGACCCAGTACTTC. As protein: CASSLVFGGLQETQYF.

The chain combines TRBV27 with TRBJ1-2; D unclear. The CDR3 spans 13 residues. The germline gives CDR1 MNHEY, CDR2 SMNVEV (reference sequence). Trimming cost V 2 bases and J 5 bases, with 9 bases left between them. CDR3 nucleotides: TGTGCCAGCAGTTTAACCCCGCGGTATGGCTACACCTTC. Translating gives CASSLTPRYGYTF.

CDR3 DNA: TGTGCCAGCAGCTTAGAGGGGGAGAGAGATACGCAGTATTTT. Residues: CASSLEGERDTQYF. The chain combines TRBV7-3 with TRBJ2-3; the D gene is possibly TRBD1 (6 bases). Germline lookup yields CDR1 SGHTA and CDR2 FQGTGA. The length of the CDR3 is 14 residues. With 2 bases removed from V and 5 bases from J, the gap between germline ends came to 11 bases.

This clonotype was observed at least ten times. V is TRBV7-2 and J is TRBJ1-3; D is perhaps TRBD1 (6 bases). Germline values: CDR1 SGHTA, CDR2 FQGNSA. The V end lost 1 base, the J end lost 0 bases, and 10 bases lay between the germline ends. CDR3 size: 16 residues. CDR3 region: CASSLGGPASGNTIYF. The CDR3 nucleotides read TGTGCCAGCAGCTTAGGGGGGCCCGCCTCTGGAAACACCATATATTTT. Full variable domain (remainder filled in from reference TRBV7-2 and TRBJ1-3): GAGVSQSPSNKVTEKGKDVELRCDPISGHTALYWYRQSLGQGLEFLIYFQGNSAPDKSGLPSDRFSAERTGGSVSTLTIQRTQQEDSAVYLCASSLGGPASGNTIYFGEGSWLTVV.

The chain recombines TRBV4-1 with TRBJ2-5, with no clear D. The germline V and J ends were trimmed by 4 bases and 1 base, with 10 bases remaining between them. CDR1 and CDR2 (germline): MGHRA, YSYEKL. This CDR3 has 14 amino acids. The CDR3 DNA is TGCGCCAGCAGCCTCCCCGCAGCCCAAGAGACCCAGTACTTC. Translated: CASSLPAAQETQYF.